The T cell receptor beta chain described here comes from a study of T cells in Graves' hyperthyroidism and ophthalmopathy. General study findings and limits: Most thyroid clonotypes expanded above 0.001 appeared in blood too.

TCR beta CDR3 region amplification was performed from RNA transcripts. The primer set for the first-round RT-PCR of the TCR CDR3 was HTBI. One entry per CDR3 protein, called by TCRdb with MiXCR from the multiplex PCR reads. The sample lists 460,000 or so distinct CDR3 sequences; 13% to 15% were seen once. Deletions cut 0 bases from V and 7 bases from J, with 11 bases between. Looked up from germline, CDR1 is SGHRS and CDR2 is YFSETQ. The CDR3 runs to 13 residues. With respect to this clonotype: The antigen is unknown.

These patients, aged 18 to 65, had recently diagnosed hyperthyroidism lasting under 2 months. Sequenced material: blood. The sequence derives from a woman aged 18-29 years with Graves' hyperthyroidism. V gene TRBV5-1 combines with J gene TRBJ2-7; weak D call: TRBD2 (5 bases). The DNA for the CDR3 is TGCGCCAGCAGCTTGGCACCGACGGGGGAGCAGTACGTC. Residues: CASSLAPTGEQYV.